The clone carrying this TCR beta chain was seen repeatedly, ten times or more. The data derive from a study of T cells in Graves' hyperthyroidism and ophthalmopathy. TCR beta CDR3 regions were amplified from RNA. The primer set for the first-round RT-PCR of the TCR CDR3 was HTBI. TCRdb used MiXCR to reprocess the multiplex PCR reads, holding one entry per CDR3 protein. The sample has around 600,000 distinct CDR3 sequences; approximately 15% are singletons. Trimming took 2 bases from V and 7 from J; bases not matched to a gene: 7. Germline-derived CDR1 and CDR2 are MNHEY and SVGAGI. This CDR3 spans 15 amino acids.

The V call is TRBV6-5, the J call TRBJ2-2; 7 nucleotides align to TRBD2. The material sequenced was blood. This sequence originates from a woman aged 18-29 years with Graves' ophthalmopathy. CDR3 nucleotide sequence: TGTGCCAGCAGTTACGACGGGAGGCGTGTCGGGGAGCTGTTTTTT. Amino acid sequence: CASSYDGRRVGELFF.